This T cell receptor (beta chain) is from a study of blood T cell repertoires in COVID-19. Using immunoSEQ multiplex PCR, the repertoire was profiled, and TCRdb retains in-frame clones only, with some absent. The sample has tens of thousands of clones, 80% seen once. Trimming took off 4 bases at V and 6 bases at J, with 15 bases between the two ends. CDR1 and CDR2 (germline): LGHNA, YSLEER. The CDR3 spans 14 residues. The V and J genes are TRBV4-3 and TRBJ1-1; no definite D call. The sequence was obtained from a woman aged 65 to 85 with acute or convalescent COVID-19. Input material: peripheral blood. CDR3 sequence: CASSPPGLSAEAFF. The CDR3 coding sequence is TGCGCCAGCAGCCCACCCGGGTTGAGCGCTGAAGCTTTCTTT.